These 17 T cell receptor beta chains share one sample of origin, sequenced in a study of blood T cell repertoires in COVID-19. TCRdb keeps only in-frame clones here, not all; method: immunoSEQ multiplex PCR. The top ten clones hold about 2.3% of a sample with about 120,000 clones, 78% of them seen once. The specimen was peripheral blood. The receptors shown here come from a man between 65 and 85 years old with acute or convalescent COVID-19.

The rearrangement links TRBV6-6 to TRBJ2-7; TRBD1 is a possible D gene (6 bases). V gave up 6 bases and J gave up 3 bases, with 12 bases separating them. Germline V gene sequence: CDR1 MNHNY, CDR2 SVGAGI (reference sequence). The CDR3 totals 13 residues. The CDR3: CASSRDTLYEQYF. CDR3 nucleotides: TGTGCCAGCAGCCGGGACACACTCTACGAGCAGTACTTC.

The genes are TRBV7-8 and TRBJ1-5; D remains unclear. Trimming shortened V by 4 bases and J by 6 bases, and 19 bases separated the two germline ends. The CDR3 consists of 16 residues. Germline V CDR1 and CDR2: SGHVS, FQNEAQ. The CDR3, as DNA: TGTGCCAGCAGCTCGGTTGGAGGTTCTGCTTTTCAGCCCCAGCATTTT. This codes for CASSSVGGSAFQPQHF.

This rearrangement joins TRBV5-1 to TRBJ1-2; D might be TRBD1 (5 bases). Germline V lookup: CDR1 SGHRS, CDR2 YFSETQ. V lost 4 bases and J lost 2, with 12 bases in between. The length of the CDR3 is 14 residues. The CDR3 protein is CASSQQGGNYGYTF. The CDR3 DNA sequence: TGCGCCAGCAGCCAGCAGGGTGGGAACTATGGCTACACCTTC.

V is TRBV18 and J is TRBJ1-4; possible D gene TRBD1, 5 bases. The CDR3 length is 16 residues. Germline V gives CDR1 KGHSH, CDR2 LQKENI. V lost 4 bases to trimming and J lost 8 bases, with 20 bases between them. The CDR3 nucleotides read TGTGCCAGCTCACGCCCGCGGGGCCCGGATATCGAAAAACTGTTTTTT. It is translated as CASSRPRGPDIEKLFF.

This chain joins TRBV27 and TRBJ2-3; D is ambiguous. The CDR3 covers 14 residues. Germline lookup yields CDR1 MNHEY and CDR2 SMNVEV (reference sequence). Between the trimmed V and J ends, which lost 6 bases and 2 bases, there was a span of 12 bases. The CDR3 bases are TGTGCCAGCAGGAACAACCAATTCACAGATACGCAGTATTTT. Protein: CASRNNQFTDTQYF.

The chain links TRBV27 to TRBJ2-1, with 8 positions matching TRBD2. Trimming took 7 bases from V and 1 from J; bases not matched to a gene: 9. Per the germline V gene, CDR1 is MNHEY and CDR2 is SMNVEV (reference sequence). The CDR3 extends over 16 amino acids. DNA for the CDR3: TGTGCCAGCACTCGTCCGGGGGGGCTGTCCTACAATGAGCAGTTCTTC. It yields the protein CASTRPGGLSYNEQFF.

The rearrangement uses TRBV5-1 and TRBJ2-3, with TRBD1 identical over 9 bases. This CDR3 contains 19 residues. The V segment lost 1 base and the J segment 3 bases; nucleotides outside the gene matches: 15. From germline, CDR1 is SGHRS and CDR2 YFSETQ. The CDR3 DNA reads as TGCGCCAGCAGCTTGTCCTCTTGGAAAGGGACAGGGCGAACAGATACGCAGTATTTT. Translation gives CASSLSSWKGTGRTDTQYF.

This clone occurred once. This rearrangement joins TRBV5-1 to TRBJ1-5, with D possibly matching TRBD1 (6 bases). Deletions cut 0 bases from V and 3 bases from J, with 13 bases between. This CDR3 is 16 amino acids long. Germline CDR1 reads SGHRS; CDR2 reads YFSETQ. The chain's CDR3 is CASSLDGTTINQPQHF. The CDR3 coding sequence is TGCGCCAGCAGCTTGGATGGGACAACAATCAATCAGCCCCAGCATTTT.

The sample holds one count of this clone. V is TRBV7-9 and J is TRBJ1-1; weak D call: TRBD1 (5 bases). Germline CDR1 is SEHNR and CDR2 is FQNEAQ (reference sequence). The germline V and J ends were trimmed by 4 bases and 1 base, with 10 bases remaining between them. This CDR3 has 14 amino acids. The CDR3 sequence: CASSSPGQNTEAFF. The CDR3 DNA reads TGTGCCAGCAGCTCCCCTGGACAGAACACTGAAGCTTTCTTT.

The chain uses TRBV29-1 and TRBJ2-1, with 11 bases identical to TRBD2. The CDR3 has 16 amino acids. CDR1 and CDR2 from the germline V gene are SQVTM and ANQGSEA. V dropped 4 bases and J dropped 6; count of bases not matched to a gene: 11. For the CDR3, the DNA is TGCAGCGTTGCGGCTAGCGGGGGGTATCCGCGCAATGAGCAGTTCTTC. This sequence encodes CSVAASGGYPRNEQFF.

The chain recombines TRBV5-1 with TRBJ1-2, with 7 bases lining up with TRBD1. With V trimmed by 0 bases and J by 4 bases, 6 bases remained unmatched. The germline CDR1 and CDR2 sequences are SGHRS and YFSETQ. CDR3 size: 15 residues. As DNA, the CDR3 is TGCGCCAGCAGCTTGGACGGACAGGCAGCCTATGGCTACACCTTC. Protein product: CASSLDGQAAYGYTF.

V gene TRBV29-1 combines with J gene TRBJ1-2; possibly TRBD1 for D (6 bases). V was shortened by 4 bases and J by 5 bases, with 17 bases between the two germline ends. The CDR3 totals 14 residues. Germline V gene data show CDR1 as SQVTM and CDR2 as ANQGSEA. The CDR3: CSVVRAGDGYGYTF. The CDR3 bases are TGCAGCGTTGTTCGGGCAGGGGATGGGTATGGCTACACCTTC.

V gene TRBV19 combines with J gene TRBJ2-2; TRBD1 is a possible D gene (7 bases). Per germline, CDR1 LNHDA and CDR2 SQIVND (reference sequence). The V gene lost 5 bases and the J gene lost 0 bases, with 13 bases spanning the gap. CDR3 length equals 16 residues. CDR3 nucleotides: TGTGCCAGTAGTTCGGAGGGACAGTCGAACACCGGGGAGCTGTTTTTT. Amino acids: CASSSEGQSNTGELFF.

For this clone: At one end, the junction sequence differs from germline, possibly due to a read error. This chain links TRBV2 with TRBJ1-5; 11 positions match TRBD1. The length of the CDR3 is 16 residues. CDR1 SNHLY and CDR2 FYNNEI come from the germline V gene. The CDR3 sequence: CASTGTGGPGNQPQHF. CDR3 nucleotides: TGTGCGAGCACCGGGACAGGGGGACCCGGCAATCAGCCCCAGCATTTT.

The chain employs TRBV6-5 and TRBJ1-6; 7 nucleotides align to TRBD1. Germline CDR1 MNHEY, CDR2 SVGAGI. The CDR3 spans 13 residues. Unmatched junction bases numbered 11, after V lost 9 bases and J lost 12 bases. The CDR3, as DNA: TGTGCCAGTAGAAGAACAGGGGTGGAACCCCTCCACTTT. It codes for CASRRTGVEPLHF.

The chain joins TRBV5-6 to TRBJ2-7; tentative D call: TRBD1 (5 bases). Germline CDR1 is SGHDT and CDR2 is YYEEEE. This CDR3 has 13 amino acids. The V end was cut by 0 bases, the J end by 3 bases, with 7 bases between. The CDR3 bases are TGTGCCAGCAGCTTGGTCCAGGGCTACGAGCAGTACTTC. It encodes CASSLVQGYEQYF.

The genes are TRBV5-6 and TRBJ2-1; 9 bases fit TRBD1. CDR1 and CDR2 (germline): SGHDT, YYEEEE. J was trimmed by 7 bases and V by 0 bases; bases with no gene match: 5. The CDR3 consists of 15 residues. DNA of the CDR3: TGTGCCAGCAGCTTGGGTGGGACAGGGTGGAATGAGCAGTTCTTC. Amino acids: CASSLGGTGWNEQFF.